This entry lists 15 T cell receptor beta chains sequenced from one sample in a study of blood T cell repertoires in COVID-19. The table came from immunoSEQ multiplex PCR; TCRdb's copy has only in-frame clones and leaves some out. Here the sample spans 350,000 or so clones, 85% to 90% being singletons. Sequenced sample: PBMCs or T cells enriched from blood (not recorded which). These receptors all come from a woman in her thirties who had been exposed to COVID-19.

The V and J genes are TRBV10-3 and TRBJ2-5, with D tentatively TRBD2 (6 bases). The CDR3 spans 14 residues. V was clipped by 3 bases and J by 0 bases, with 8 bases between them. Germline V CDR1 and CDR2: ENHRY, SYGVKD. CDR3 DNA: TGTGCCATCAGTGAAGGGACTTACCAAGAGACCCAGTACTTC. Amino acids: CAISEGTYQETQYF.

The CDR3 region is CASSVERGIGTDTQYF. The CDR3 DNA sequence: TGTGCCAGCAGCGTAGAAAGGGGAATCGGCACAGATACGCAGTATTTT. V gene TRBV9 combines with J gene TRBJ2-3, with a possible D match to TRBD1 (5 bases). V lost 0 bases and J 1 base, leaving 12 bases between the germline ends. Per germline, CDR1 SGDLS and CDR2 YYNGEE. This CDR3 is built from 16 residues.

The chain employs TRBV27 and TRBJ2-5; 9 bases align to TRBD1. J gave up 4 bases and V 6 bases, and 6 bases lay outside the gene matches. The germline V gene encodes CDR1 MNHEY and CDR2 SMNVEV (reference sequence). The CDR3 is 14 amino acids. CDR3 sequence reads: CASSGTGLPETQYF. In nucleotides, the CDR3 is TGTGCCAGCAGCGGGACAGGGCTACCAGAGACCCAGTACTTC.

The chain joins TRBV28 to TRBJ1-5; no reliable D call. The CDR3 extends over 13 amino acids. From germline, CDR1 is MDHEN and CDR2 SYDVKM. Trimming left V 6 bases short and J 4 bases short, with 10 bases between. This CDR3 reads CASSPDWNQPQHF. CDR3 DNA: TGTGCCAGCAGCCCGGACTGGAATCAGCCCCAGCATTTT.

J is TRBJ2-7 and V is TRBV7-2, with TRBD2 identical over 11 bases. CDR1 SGHTA and CDR2 FQGNSA come from the germline V gene. The CDR3 consists of 14 residues. Trimming cost V 7 bases and J 3 bases; bases outside gene matches: 5. The CDR3 DNA sequence: TGTGCCAGCACCCGGACTAGCGGGCACTACGAGCAGTACTTC. Translation: CASTRTSGHYEQYF.

The chain joins TRBV7-8 to TRBJ1-6, with 11 bases matching TRBD1. J was trimmed by 1 base and V by 2 bases; bases with no gene match: 10. This CDR3 is built from 20 residues. Germline assignment: CDR1 SGHVS and CDR2 FQNEAQ. The CDR3 DNA sequence: TGTGCCAGCAGCTTAACCTACCCCGGGACAGGGGGATCCTATAATTCACCCCTCCACTTT. It encodes CASSLTYPGTGGSYNSPLHF.

The V gene is TRBV7-3, the J gene TRBJ2-5; D remains ambiguous. Germline CDR1 and CDR2: SGHTA and FQGTGA. Trimming took 2 bases from V and 3 from J, leaving 7 bases between them. The CDR3 extends over 13 amino acids. The CDR3 protein is CASSLELKETQYF. The CDR3 DNA is TGTGCCAGCAGCTTAGAACTGAAAGAGACCCAGTACTTC.

The gene calls are TRBV5-1 and TRBJ2-3; TRBD2 matches 16 bases. The CDR3 extends over 16 amino acids. V shed 4 bases and J 4 bases; nucleotides not matched to a gene: 3. CDR1 and CDR2 from the germline V gene are SGHRS and YFSETQ. The DNA of the CDR3 is TGCGCCAGCAGCGCGGGACTAGCGGGAGGGTCAGATACGCAGTATTTT. Translating it yields CASSAGLAGGSDTQYF.

The chain employs TRBV7-3 and TRBJ2-1; 8 bases agree with TRBD1. Germline V CDR1 and CDR2: SGHTA, FQGTGA. The ends lost 3 bases at V and 12 bases at J; junction bases unmatched: 7. The CDR3 consists of 13 residues. For the CDR3, the DNA is TGTGCCAGCAGCTTGACAGGGGATGAATGGCAGTTCTTC. Encoded protein: CASSLTGDEWQFF.

This sequence joins TRBV18 and TRBJ1-3; TRBD1 is a possible D gene (6 bases). The CDR3 spans 16 residues. Germline V gives CDR1 KGHSH, CDR2 LQKENI. V was pared by 3 bases and J by 4 bases, with 16 bases between. CDR3 sequence: CASSPTGVQGGNTIYF. The CDR3 DNA reads TGTGCCAGCTCACCCACCGGAGTACAGGGAGGAAACACCATATATTTT. The variable domain in full, completed from reference TRBV18 and TRBJ1-3, reads NAGVMQNPRHLVRRRGQEARLRCSPMKGHSHVYWYRQLPEEGLKFMVYLQKENIIDESGMPKERFSAEFPKEGPSILRIQQVVRGDSAAYFCASSPTGVQGGNTIYFGEGSWLTVV.

The V gene is TRBV7-2, the J gene TRBJ2-1, with TRBD2 identical over 9 bases. V was pared by 5 bases and J by 6 bases, with 11 bases of the junction left unmatched. Germline V CDR1 and CDR2: SGHTA, FQGNSA. CDR3 length: 16 amino acids. The DNA for the CDR3 is TGTGCCAGCAGCACCCGGGGTAGCGGGAGTGGCAATGAGCAGTTCTTC. Residues: CASSTRGSGSGNEQFF.

The genes are TRBV11-2 and TRBJ1-3; D is uncertain. The CDR3 is 19 amino acids. CDR1 is SGHAT and CDR2 is FQNNGV in the germline V gene. Trimming shortened V by 0 bases and J by 0 bases, and 18 bases separated the two germline ends. CDR3 in DNA: TGTGCCAGCAGCTTAGATCCCACCGGGCGGGGTCCCTCTGGAAACACCATATATTTT. It yields the protein CASSLDPTGRGPSGNTIYF.

The rearrangement links TRBV7-9 to TRBJ2-1, with TRBD2 matching over 12 bases. CDR1 is SEHNR, CDR2 FQNEAQ, per germline (reference sequence). This CDR3 has 16 amino acids. Trimming removed 1 base from V and 9 bases from J; junction bases left unmatched: 7. The CDR3 spells CASSLGRTSGTGEQFF. The CDR3 nucleotides are TGTGCCAGCAGCTTAGGAAGGACTAGCGGGACAGGTGAGCAGTTCTTC.

This chain uses TRBV10-3 with TRBJ2-1; TRBD2 might be the D (6 bases). Germline CDR1 is ENHRY and CDR2 is SYGVKD. This CDR3 has 15 residues. Trimming took off 10 bases at V and 4 bases at J, with 20 bases between the two ends. CDR3 sequence: CASLGAGRGYNEQFF. CDR3 in DNA: TGTGCCAGCCTAGGTGCGGGACGCGGGTACAATGAGCAGTTCTTC.

The gene calls are TRBV5-4 and TRBJ2-7; 14 nucleotides match TRBD2. CDR1 is SGHNT and CDR2 is YYREEE in the germline V gene (reference sequence). This CDR3 contains 19 residues. The ends lost 3 bases at V and 0 bases at J; junction bases unmatched: 11. CDR3 in amino acids: CASSSEKTSGRAGSYEQYF. The CDR3, as DNA: TGTGCCAGCAGCTCGGAAAAGACTAGCGGGAGGGCTGGCTCCTACGAGCAGTACTTC.